The source of this TCR beta chain is a study of control samples from healthy donors and cancer patients. Assay: immunoSEQ multiplex PCR; the TCRdb copy retains only in-frame clones and omits some. Altogether 65,000 to 85,000 clones are present, around nine tenths being singletons, with the ten largest covering about 9.5%. V lost 4 bases and J lost 6; bases outside the gene matches: 7. CDR1 LGHDT and CDR2 YNNKEL come from the germline V gene (reference sequence). The CDR3 has 15 amino acids. Sequenced input: PBMCs. The clonotype was recovered from a woman in her 50s with colorectal cancer. The chain links TRBV3-1 (or the pseudogene TRBV3-2) to TRBJ2-1; 9 nucleotides agree with TRBD2. The CDR3 loop reads CASSLSGGKSNEQFF. The CDR3 DNA reads as TGTGCCAGCAGCCTAAGCGGGGGGAAGTCCAATGAGCAGTTCTTC.